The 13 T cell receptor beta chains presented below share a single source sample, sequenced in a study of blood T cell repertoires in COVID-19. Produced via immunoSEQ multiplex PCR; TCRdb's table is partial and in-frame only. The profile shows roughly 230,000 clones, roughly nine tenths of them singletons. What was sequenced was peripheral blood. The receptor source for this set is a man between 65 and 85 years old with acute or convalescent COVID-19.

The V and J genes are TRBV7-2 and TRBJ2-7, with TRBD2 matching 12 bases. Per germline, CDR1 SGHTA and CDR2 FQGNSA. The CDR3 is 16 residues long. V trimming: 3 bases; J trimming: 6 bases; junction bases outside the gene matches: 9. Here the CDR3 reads CASSFEGTSGLAEQYF. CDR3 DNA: TGTGCCAGCAGCTTCGAGGGGACTAGCGGGTTAGCCGAGCAGTACTTC.

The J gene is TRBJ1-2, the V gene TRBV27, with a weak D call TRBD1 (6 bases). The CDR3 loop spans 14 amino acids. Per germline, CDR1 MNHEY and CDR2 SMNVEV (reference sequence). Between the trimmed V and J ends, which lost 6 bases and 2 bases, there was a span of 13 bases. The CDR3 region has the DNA TGTGCCAGCAGCGTAGACAGGCTAAACTATGGCTACACCTTC. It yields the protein CASSVDRLNYGYTF.

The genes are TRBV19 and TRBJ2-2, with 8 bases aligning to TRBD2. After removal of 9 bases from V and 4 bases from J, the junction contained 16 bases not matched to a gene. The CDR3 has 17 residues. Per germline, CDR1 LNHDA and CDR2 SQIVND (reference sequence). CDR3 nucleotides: TGTGCCAGCGCGGAAAGGGGTAGCGGGATCCTCACCGGGGAGCTGTTTTTT. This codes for CASAERGSGILTGELFF.

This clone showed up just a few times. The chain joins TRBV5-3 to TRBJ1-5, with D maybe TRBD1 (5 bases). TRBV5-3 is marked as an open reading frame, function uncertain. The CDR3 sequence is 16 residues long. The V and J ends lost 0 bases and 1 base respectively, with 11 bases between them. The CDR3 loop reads CARSLVRGWSNQPQHF. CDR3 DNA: TGTGCCAGAAGCTTGGTACGGGGGTGGAGCAATCAGCCCCAGCATTTT.

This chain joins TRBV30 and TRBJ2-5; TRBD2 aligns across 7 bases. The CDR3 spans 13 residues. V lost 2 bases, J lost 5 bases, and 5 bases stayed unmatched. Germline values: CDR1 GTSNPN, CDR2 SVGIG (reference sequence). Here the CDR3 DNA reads TGTGCCTGGAGTCCCACTAGCGTGGAGACCCAGTACTTC. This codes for CAWSPTSVETQYF.

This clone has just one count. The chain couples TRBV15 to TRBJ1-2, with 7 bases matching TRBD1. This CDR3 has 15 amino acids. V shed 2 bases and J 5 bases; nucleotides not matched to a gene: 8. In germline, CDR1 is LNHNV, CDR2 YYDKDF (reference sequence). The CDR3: CATSRLQGPGYGYTF. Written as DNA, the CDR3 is TGTGCCACCAGCAGATTACAGGGGCCGGGATATGGCTACACCTTC.

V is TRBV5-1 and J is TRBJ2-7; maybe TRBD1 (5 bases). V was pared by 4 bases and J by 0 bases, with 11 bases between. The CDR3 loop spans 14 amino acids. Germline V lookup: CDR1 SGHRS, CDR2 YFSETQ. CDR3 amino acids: CASSPQGTSYEQYF. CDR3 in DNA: TGCGCCAGCAGCCCCCAGGGCACCTCCTACGAGCAGTACTTC.

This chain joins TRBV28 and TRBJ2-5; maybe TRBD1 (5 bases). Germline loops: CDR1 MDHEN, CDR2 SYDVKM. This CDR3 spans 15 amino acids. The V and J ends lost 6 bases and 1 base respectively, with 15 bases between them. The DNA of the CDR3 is TGTGCCAGCAGACCCCAAACCAGGGCCCAAGAGACCCAGTACTTC. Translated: CASRPQTRAQETQYF.

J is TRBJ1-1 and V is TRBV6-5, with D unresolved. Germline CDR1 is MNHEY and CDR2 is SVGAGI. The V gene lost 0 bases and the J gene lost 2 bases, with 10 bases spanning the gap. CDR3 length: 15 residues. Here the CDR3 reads CASSYSSGINTEAFF. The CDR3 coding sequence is TGTGCCAGCAGTTACTCGTCCGGGATCAACACTGAAGCTTTCTTT.

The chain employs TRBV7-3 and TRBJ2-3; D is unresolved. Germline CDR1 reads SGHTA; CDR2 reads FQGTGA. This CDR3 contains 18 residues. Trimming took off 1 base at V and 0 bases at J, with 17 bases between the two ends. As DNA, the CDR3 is TGTGCCAGCAGCTTAAGGGCCTCAAACCCCTCTAGCACAGATACGCAGTATTTT. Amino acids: CASSLRASNPSSTDTQYF.

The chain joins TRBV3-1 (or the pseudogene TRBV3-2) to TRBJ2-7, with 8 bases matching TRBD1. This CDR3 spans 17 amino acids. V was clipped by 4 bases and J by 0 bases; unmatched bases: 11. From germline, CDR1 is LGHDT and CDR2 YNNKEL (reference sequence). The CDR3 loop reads CASSPMYGQGNSYEQYF. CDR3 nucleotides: TGTGCCAGCAGCCCCATGTACGGACAGGGTAACTCCTACGAGCAGTACTTC.

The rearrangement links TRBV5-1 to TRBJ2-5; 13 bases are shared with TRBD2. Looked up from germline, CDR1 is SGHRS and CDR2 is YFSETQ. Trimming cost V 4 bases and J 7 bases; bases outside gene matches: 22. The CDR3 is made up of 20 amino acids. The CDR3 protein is CASSARTGFRTSGSPPTQYF. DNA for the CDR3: TGCGCCAGCAGCGCTCGGACAGGTTTCAGGACTAGCGGGAGTCCTCCGACCCAGTACTTC.

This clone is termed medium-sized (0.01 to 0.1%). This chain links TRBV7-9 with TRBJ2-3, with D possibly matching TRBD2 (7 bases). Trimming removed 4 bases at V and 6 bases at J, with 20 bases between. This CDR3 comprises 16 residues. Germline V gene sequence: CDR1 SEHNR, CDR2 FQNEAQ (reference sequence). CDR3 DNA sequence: TGTGCCAGCAGCTCCGCGGGGGCAGGGGCAGAGGATACGCAGTATTTT. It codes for CASSSAGAGAEDTQYF.